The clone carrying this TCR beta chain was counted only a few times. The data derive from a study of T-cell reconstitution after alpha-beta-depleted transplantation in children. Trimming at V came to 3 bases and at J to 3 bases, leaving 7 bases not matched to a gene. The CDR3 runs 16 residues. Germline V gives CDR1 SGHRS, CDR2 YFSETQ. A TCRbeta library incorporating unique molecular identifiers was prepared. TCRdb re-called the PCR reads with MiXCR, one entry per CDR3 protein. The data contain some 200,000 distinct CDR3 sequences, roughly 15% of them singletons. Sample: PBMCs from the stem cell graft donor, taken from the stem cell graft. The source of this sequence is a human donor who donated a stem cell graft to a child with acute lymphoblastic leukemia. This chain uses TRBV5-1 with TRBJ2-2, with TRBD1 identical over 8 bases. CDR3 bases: TGCGCCAGCAGCTCGGGGACAGGAGAGTACACCGGGGAGCTGTTTTTT. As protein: CASSSGTGEYTGELFF.